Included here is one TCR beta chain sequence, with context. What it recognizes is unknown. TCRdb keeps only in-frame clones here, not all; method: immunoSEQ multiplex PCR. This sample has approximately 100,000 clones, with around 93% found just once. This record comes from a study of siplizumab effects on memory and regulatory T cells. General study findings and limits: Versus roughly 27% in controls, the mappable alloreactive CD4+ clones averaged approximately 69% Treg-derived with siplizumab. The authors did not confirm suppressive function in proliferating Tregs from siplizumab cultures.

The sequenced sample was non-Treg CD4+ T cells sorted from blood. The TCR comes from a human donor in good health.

For the CDR3, the DNA is TGTGCCATCAGTGAGATGGGAGGGACCTCTGGAAACACCATATATTTT. Translated: CAISEMGGTSGNTIYF. The genes are TRBV10-3 and TRBJ1-3; perhaps TRBD1 as D (5 bases). V was pared by 2 bases and J by 0 bases, with 11 bases between. The CDR3 spans 16 residues. Germline CDR1 and CDR2: ENHRY and SYGVKD.